These T cell receptor beta chains were read from a single sample in a study of response to subunit inactivated influenza vaccine. TCRdb processed the RT-PCR reads anew with MiXCR; each CDR3 protein has one entry. Seen here are over 800,000 distinct CDR3 sequences, 21% observed once, and the top ten hold 9.5% to 13%. The sequencing used PBMCs from blood, collected approximately 5 days after vaccination. These TCRs come from a man between 45 and 60 years old who received an inactivated influenza vaccine. Both conserved end residues are part of each CDR3. A D gene is named only where the DNA matches it firmly. Expanded clones get a size class; other rows say once, few or many, or leave the size out.

.	TRBV5-1	TRBJ2-1	.	CASSEWANNNEQFF	TGCGCCAGCAGCGAGTGGGCTAATAACAATGAGCAGTTCTTC
few	TRBV7-2	TRBJ2-1	.	CASSSNFGWGDEQFF	TGTGCCAGCAGCTCGAATTTCGGATGGGGCGATGAGCAGTTCTTC
few	TRBV4-1	TRBJ1-2	.	CASSKMGGRDGYTF	TGCGCCAGCAGCAAGATGGGAGGACGGGATGGCTACACCTTC
.	TRBV20-1	TRBJ2-3	TRBD2	CSARAVSGGPRTDTQYF	TGCAGTGCTAGAGCGGTTAGCGGGGGGCCTCGCACAGATACGCAGTATTTT
.	TRBV10-1	TRBJ2-7	.	CASSVAQTSSEQYF	TGCGCCAGCAGCGTCGCTCAGACGTCTTCCGAGCAGTACTTC
few	TRBV20-1	TRBJ2-1	.	CSETGTSYNEQFF	TGCAGTGAAACCGGGACCTCCTACAATGAGCAGTTCTTC
.	TRBV24-1	TRBJ2-1	TRBD1	CATSPQGYNEQFF	TGTGCCACCAGCCCACAGGGGTACAATGAGCAGTTCTTC
.	TRBV6-1	TRBJ1-1	.	CASSEVQSTEAFF	TGTGCCAGCAGTGAGGTACAAAGCACTGAAGCTTTCTTT
.	TRBV20-1	TRBJ1-4	.	CSAIGVNEKLFF	TGCAGTGCTATCGGGGTAAATGAAAAACTGTTTTTT
.	TRBV12-3/TRBV12-4	TRBJ2-5	.	CASSAGLSRETQYF	TGTGCCAGCAGCGCGGGACTCTCAAGGGAGACCCAGTACTTC
.	TRBV5-1	TRBJ2-5	TRBD1	CASSLAPGTGQTQYF	TGCGCCAGCAGCTTGGCCCCGGGGACAGGGCAGACCCAGTACTTC
.	TRBV20-1	TRBJ2-7	TRBD2	CSASRREDLSYEQYF	TGCAGTGCTAGTCGGCGGGAGGACCTTTCCTACGAGCAGTACTTC
few	TRBV5-1	TRBJ1-5	.	CASSLAPDRGPQHF	TGCGCCAGCAGCTTGGCCCCGGACCGAGGGCCCCAGCATTTT
few	TRBV6-1	TRBJ2-2	TRBD1	CASSRDRSSINTGELFF	TGTGCCAGCAGCCGGGACAGGAGCTCTATTAACACCGGGGAGCTGTTTTTT
few	TRBV5-1	TRBJ2-5	TRBD2	CASSIGTSGRPETQYF	TGCGCCAGCAGCATAGGGACTAGCGGGAGGCCGGAGACCCAGTACTTC
.	TRBV12-3/TRBV12-4	TRBJ1-3	TRBD1	CASSPDRGGNTIYF	TGTGCCAGCAGCCCCGACAGGGGTGGAAACACCATATATTTT
few	TRBV7-2	TRBJ1-2	.	CASSLSGQRLNYGYTF	TGTGCCAGCAGCCTCTCGGGACAAAGGCTGAACTATGGCTACACCTTC
few	TRBV5-1	TRBJ1-4	.	CASSFRAALNEKLFF	TGCGCCAGCAGCTTCCGTGCGGCCCTTAATGAAAAACTGTTTTTT
.	TRBV28	TRBJ2-7	TRBD2	CASKRLAGGPYEQYF	TGTGCCAGCAAACGACTAGCGGGAGGGCCCTACGAGCAGTACTTC
.	TRBV2	TRBJ2-5	TRBD2	CALSLGGLAGSSQETQYF	TGTGCCCTCAGTTTGGGTGGACTAGCGGGGTCTAGCCAAGAGACCCAGTACTTC
.	TRBV29-1	TRBJ2-7	.	CSVEDGRGDSYEQYF	TGCAGCGTTGAAGACGGCAGGGGGGACTCCTACGAGCAGTACTTC
many	TRBV29-1	TRBJ1-4	TRBD1	CSVEDRDSNEKLFF	TGCAGCGTTGAGGACCGGGACAGTAATGAAAAACTGTTTTTT
.	TRBV7-6	TRBJ2-7	TRBD2	CASSKGAGGPDEQYF	TGTGCCAGCAGCAAAGGGGCGGGAGGGCCCGACGAGCAGTACTTC
few	TRBV12-3/TRBV12-4	TRBJ1-6	.	CASSLNSNSPLHF	TGTGCCAGCAGTTTAAATAGCAATTCACCCCTCCACTTT
.	TRBV28	TRBJ2-1	.	CAGQSGPAYNEQFF	TGTGCCGGCCAGAGCGGGCCCGCATACAATGAGCAGTTCTTC
few	TRBV10-3	TRBJ2-7	TRBD1	CAAWDRGTYEQYF	TGTGCCGCCTGGGACAGGGGGACCTACGAGCAGTACTTC
few	TRBV20-1	TRBJ2-7	.	CSARGRRGEQYF	TGCAGTGCTAGAGGGCGAAGGGGTGAGCAGTACTTC
.	TRBV2	TRBJ2-3	.	CASSRLGTLSTDTQYF	TGTGCCAGCAGCCGCCTTGGGACACTAAGCACAGATACGCAGTATTTT
many	TRBV25-1	TRBJ2-4	TRBD2	CASGERESAKNIQYF	TGTGCCAGCGGAGAGCGGGAGTCGGCCAAAAACATTCAGTACTTC
.	TRBV5-6	TRBJ2-2	TRBD1	CASRYGQGALRGELFF	TGTGCCAGCAGGTACGGACAGGGGGCTCTTCGCGGGGAGCTGTTTTTT
.	TRBV5-1	TRBJ1-3	.	CASSAGTVEGTIYF	TGCGCCAGCAGCGCCGGGACGGTGGAAGGCACCATATATTTT
.	TRBV18	TRBJ2-4	.	CASSPPIARGNIQYF	TGTGCCAGCTCACCACCGATCGCTCGGGGGAACATTCAGTACTTC
.	TRBV12-3/TRBV12-4	TRBJ1-1	TRBD1	CASSLRQGSNTEAFF	TGTGCCAGCAGCCTGAGACAGGGATCGAACACTGAAGCTTTCTTT
many	TRBV29-1	TRBJ2-5	.	CSVVPRDFSYQETQYF	TGCAGCGTTGTGCCCCGGGACTTCTCGTACCAAGAGACCCAGTACTTC
.	TRBV20-1	TRBJ2-4	TRBD1	CSVKDRVNIQYF	TGCAGTGTCAAGGACAGGGTGAACATTCAGTACTTC
few	TRBV28	TRBJ2-3	.	CASSLPFDTQYF	TGTGCCAGCAGTTTACCTTTCGATACGCAGTATTTT
.	TRBV7-2	TRBJ2-5	TRBD2	CASSTGLARSRETQYF	TGTGCCAGCAGCACTGGACTAGCCAGAAGTAGAGAGACCCAGTACTTC
.	TRBV9	TRBJ2-1	.	CASSDTGYSYNEQFF	TGTGCCAGCAGCGATACGGGATACTCCTACAATGAGCAGTTCTTC
many	TRBV7-2	TRBJ1-4	TRBD1	CASSLGARGEEKLFF	TGTGCCAGCAGCTTAGGGGCCAGGGGGGAAGAAAAACTGTTTTTT
few	TRBV12-3/TRBV12-4	TRBJ2-3	.	CASLWGDTQYF	TGTGCCAGCCTATGGGGAGATACGCAGTATTTT
few	TRBV6-2/TRBV6-3	TRBJ1-5	TRBD1	CASTLGTGSSNQPQHF	TGTGCCAGCACCTTGGGGACAGGGAGTAGCAATCAGCCCCAGCATTTT
few	TRBV4-3	TRBJ2-2	.	CASSQEVARNTGELFF	TGCGCCAGCAGCCAAGAGGTAGCCCGCAACACCGGGGAGCTGTTTTTT
few	TRBV28	TRBJ2-3	.	CASTPGGRTDTQYF	TGTGCCAGCACCCCGGGGGGCCGCACAGATACGCAGTATTTT
.	TRBV29-1	TRBJ2-7	.	CSVEGIDYEQYF	TGCAGCGTTGAGGGGATCGACTACGAGCAGTACTTC